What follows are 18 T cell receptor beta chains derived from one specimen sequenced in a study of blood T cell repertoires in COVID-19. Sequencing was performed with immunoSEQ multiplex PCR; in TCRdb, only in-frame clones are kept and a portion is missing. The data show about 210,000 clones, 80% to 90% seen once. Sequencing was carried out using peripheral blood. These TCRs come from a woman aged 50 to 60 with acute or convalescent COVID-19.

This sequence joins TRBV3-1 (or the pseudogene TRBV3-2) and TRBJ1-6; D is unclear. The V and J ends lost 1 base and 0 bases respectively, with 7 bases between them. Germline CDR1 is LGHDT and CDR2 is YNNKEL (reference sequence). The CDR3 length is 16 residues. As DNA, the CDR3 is TGTGCCAGCAGCCAAGCGGGGAGCTCCTATAATTCACCCCTCCACTTT. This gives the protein CASSQAGSSYNSPLHF.

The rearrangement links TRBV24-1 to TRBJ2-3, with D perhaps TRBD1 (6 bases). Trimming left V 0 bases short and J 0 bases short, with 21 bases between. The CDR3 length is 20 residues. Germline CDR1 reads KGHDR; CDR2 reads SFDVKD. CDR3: CATSDLGSGGGLGSTDTQYF. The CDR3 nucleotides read TGTGCCACCAGTGATTTGGGGTCGGGTGGGGGCTTAGGGAGCACAGATACGCAGTATTTT.

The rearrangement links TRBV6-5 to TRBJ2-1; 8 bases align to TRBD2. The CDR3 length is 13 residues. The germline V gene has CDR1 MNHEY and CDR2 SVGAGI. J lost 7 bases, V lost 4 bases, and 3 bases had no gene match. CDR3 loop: CASSLTSDNEQFF. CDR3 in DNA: TGTGCCAGCAGTTTGACTAGCGATAATGAGCAGTTCTTC.

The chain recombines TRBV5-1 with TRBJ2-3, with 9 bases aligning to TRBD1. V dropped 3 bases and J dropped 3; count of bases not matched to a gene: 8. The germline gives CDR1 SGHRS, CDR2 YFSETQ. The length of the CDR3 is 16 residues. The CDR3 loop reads CASSSIGGQGTDTQYF. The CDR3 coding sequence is TGCGCCAGCAGCTCCATCGGGGGACAGGGAACAGATACGCAGTATTTT.

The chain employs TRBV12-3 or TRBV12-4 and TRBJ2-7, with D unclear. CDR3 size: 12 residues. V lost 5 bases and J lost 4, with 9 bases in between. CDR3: CASSQWLYEQYF. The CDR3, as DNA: TGTGCCAGCAGTCAGTGGTTGTACGAGCAGTACTTC.

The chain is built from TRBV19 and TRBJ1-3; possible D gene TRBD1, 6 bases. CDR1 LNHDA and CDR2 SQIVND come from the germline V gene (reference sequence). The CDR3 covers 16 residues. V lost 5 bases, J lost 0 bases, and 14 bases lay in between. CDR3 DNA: TGTGCCAGTAGTTTGACAGGCGTTCTCTCTGGAAACACCATATATTTT. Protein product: CASSLTGVLSGNTIYF.

In nucleotides, the CDR3 is TGTGCCAGCAGTTACGTTCTAGCGGACTTTCCAAGCTCCTACAATGAGCAGTTCTTC. As protein: CASSYVLADFPSSYNEQFF. The chain uses TRBV6-2 or TRBV6-3 and TRBJ2-1, with 7 bases identical to TRBD2. Trimming took 2 bases from V and 0 from J; bases not matched to a gene: 13. The CDR3 spans 19 residues. CDR1 and CDR2 from the germline V gene are MNHEY and SVGEGT.

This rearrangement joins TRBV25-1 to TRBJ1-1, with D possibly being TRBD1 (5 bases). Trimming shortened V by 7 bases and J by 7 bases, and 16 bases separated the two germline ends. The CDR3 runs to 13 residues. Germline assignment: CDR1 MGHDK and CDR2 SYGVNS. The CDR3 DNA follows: TGTGCCAGCACGGGGGACTACGACAGTGAAGCTTTCTTT. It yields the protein CASTGDYDSEAFF.

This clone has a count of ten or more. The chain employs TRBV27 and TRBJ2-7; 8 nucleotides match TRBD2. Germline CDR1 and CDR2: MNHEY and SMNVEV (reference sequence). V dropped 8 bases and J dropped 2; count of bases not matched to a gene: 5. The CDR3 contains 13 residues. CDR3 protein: CASGVAGPYEQYF. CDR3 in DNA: TGTGCCAGCGGCGTAGCGGGACCCTACGAGCAGTACTTC.

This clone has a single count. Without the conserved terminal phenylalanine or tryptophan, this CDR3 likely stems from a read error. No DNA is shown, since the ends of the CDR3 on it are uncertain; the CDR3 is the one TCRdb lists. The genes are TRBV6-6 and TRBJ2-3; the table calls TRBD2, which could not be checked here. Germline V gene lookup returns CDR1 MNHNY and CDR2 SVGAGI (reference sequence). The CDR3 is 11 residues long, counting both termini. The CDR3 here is CASSYSGFLEI.

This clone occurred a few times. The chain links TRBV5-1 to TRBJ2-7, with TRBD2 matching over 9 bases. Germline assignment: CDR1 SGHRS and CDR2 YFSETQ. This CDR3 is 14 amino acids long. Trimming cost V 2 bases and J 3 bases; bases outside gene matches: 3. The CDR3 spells CASSFSGSGYEQYF. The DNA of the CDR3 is TGCGCCAGCAGCTTTAGCGGGAGCGGCTACGAGCAGTACTTC.

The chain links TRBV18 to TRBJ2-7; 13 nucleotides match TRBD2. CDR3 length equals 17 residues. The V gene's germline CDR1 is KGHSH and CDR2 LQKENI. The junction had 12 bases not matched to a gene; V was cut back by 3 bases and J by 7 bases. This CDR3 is CASSPTLAGGPFSEQYF. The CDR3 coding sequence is TGTGCCAGCTCACCTACACTAGCGGGAGGGCCTTTCAGTGAGCAGTACTTC.

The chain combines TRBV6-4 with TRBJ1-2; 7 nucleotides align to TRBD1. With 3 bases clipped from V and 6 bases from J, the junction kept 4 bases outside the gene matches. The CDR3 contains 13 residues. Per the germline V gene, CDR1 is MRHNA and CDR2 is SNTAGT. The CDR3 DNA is TGTGCCAGCAGTGAAGACAGGGAGAATGGCTACACCTTC. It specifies CASSEDRENGYTF.

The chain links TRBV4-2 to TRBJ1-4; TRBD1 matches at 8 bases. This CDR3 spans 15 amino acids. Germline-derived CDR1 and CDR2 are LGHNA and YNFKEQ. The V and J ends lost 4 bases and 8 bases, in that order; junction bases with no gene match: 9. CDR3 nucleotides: TGTGCCAGCAGCCTTGGCCCAGGGGGCAGAGAAAAACTGTTTTTT. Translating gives CASSLGPGGREKLFF.

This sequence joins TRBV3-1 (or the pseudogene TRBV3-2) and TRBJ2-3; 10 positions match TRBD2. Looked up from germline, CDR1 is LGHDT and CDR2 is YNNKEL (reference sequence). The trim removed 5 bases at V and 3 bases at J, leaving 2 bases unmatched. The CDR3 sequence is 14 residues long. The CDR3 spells CASSEGLATDTQYF. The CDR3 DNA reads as TGTGCCAGCAGCGAGGGACTAGCGACAGATACGCAGTATTTT.

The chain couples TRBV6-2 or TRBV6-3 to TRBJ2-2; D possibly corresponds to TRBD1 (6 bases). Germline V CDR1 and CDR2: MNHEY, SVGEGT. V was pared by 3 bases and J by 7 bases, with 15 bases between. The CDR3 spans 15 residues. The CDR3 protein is CASSYLQGSVGELFF. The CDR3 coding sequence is TGTGCCAGCAGTTATTTACAGGGTTCGGTCGGGGAGCTGTTTTTT.

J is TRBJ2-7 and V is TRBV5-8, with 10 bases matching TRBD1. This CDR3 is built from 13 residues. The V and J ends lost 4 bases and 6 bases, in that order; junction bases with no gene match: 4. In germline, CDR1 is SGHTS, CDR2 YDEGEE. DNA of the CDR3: TGTGCCAGCAGCCGGGACAGGGGTAGCGAGCAGTACTTC. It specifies CASSRDRGSEQYF.

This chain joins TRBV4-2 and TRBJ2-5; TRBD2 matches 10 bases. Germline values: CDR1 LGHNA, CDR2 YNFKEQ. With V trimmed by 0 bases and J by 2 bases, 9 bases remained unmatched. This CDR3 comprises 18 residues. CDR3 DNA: TGTGCCAGCAGCCAAGACCCGGCGGGACTAGCGACTCAAGAGACCCAGTACTTC. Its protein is CASSQDPAGLATQETQYF.